The next 18 T cell receptor beta chains were all read from a single sample in a study of identical twins. TCRdb re-called the 5' RACE reads with MiXCR, one entry per CDR3 protein. The sample records about 220,000 distinct CDR3 sequences, around a tenth being singletons. The sequenced sample was memory (CD45RO+) T cells sorted from blood. All receptors derive from a woman between 18 and 29 years old in good health.

This clonotype was seen ten or more times. The chain employs TRBV11-2 and TRBJ2-1; D unclear. Trimming took off 6 bases at V and 4 bases at J, with 10 bases between the two ends. Per germline, CDR1 SGHAT and CDR2 FQNNGV. The CDR3 has 13 amino acids. CDR3 DNA sequence: TGTGCCAGCAGTTTCAAGGTATACAATGAGCAGTTCTTC. Its protein product is CASSFKVYNEQFF.

This chain uses TRBV5-6 with TRBJ2-5; TRBD2 aligns across 9 bases. CDR1 and CDR2 (germline): SGHDT, YYEEEE. This CDR3 region has 15 residues. After removal of 2 bases from V and 2 bases from J, the junction contained 4 bases not matched to a gene. The CDR3 reads CASSFLSGGQETQYF. CDR3 DNA sequence: TGTGCCAGCAGCTTCCTTAGCGGGGGTCAAGAGACCCAGTACTTC.

The chain couples TRBV6-1 to TRBJ2-7; the D is unclear. The CDR3 runs to 14 residues. Germline lookup yields CDR1 MNHNS and CDR2 SASEGT. Trimming removed 3 bases from V and 4 bases from J, with 13 bases in between. The CDR3: CASSEDGTFYEQYF. The CDR3 DNA reads as TGTGCCAGCAGTGAGGACGGAACTTTTTACGAGCAGTACTTC.

The chain is built from TRBV10-3 and TRBJ2-7, with D possibly matching TRBD1 (6 bases). The CDR3 runs 14 residues. V gave up 8 bases and J gave up 0 bases, with 14 bases separating them. From germline, CDR1 is ENHRY and CDR2 SYGVKD. This chain's CDR3 is CAIADRPTSYEQYF. The CDR3 DNA reads as TGTGCCATCGCCGACAGGCCCACCTCCTACGAGCAGTACTTC.

This clonotype was recorded many times. This chain's CDR3 is CASSVDRGGTEAFF. DNA for the CDR3: TGCGCCAGCAGCGTGGACAGGGGGGGGACTGAAGCTTTCTTT. This sequence joins TRBV5-1 and TRBJ1-1, with 10 positions matching TRBD1. The CDR3 extends over 14 amino acids. Germline V gives CDR1 SGHRS, CDR2 YFSETQ. V shed 4 bases, J shed 5 bases, and the junction held 5 bases outside the gene matches.

This clonotype has ten or more counts. The chain carries TRBV12-3 or TRBV12-4 and TRBJ2-6; D not certain. This CDR3 is built from 14 residues. Trimming shortened V by 0 bases and J by 2 bases, and 2 bases separated the two germline ends. The CDR3 protein is CASSLATGANVLTF. Here the CDR3 DNA reads TGTGCCAGCAGTTTAGCCACTGGGGCCAACGTCCTGACTTTC.

This clonotype was seen a handful of times. The V and J genes are TRBV7-2 and TRBJ2-2; D uncertain. The V gene's germline CDR1 is SGHTA and CDR2 FQGNSA. The V gene lost 0 bases and the J gene lost 5 bases, with 7 bases spanning the gap. This CDR3 is 14 amino acids long. For the CDR3, the DNA is TGTGCCAGCAGCTTAGCAGTTCAGACCGGGGAGCTGTTTTTT. This sequence encodes CASSLAVQTGELFF.

This clonotype came up a few times. V usage is TRBV20-1 and J usage is TRBJ2-5; no firm D call. The V end was cut by 6 bases, the J end by 2 bases, with 16 bases between. This CDR3 spans 14 amino acids. Germline V gene lookup returns CDR1 DFQATT and CDR2 SNEGSKA (reference sequence). The CDR3 spells CSARSGTTQETQYF. The CDR3 nucleotides read TGCAGTGCCCGCTCCGGAACTACGCAAGAGACCCAGTACTTC.

The rearrangement uses TRBV19 and TRBJ2-3; no clear D. V dropped 3 bases and J dropped 3 bases, with 19 bases sitting between them. Germline CDR1 is LNHDA and CDR2 is SQIVND (reference sequence). The length of the CDR3 is 17 residues. In nucleotides, the CDR3 is TGTGCCAGTAGTATCCCCCTTTCAGTTTGGATAACAGATACGCAGTATTTT. Translation: CASSIPLSVWITDTQYF.

This clonotype was recorded many times. The V call is TRBV20-1, the J call TRBJ1-2; no clear D gene. Trimming pared 1 base from V and 2 bases from J, leaving 8 bases between. Germline V gene lookup returns CDR1 DFQATT and CDR2 SNEGSKA (reference sequence). The CDR3 loop spans 13 amino acids. CDR3 loop: CSARGESNYGYTF. The CDR3 coding sequence is TGCAGTGCTAGAGGGGAGTCCAACTATGGCTACACCTTC.

The chain employs TRBV2 and TRBJ2-3; D uncertain. This CDR3 spans 14 amino acids. Trimming took off 9 bases at V and 0 bases at J, with 13 bases between the two ends. The V gene's germline CDR1 is SNHLY and CDR2 FYNNEI. Here the CDR3 DNA reads TGTGCCAGTTCCGCGGTCACTAGCACAGATACGCAGTATTTT. Translation gives CASSAVTSTDTQYF.

The gene calls are TRBV7-9 and TRBJ2-5; the D gene is possibly TRBD2 (6 bases). The CDR3 is 16 amino acids. Germline CDR1 SEHNR, CDR2 FQNEAQ (reference sequence). The V and J ends lost 0 bases and 5 bases respectively, with 16 bases between them. The CDR3 nucleotides read TGTGCCAGCAGCTTAGCCCCGTGGGGGGTCGGCGAGACCCAGTACTTC. Its protein is CASSLAPWGVGETQYF.

The rearrangement uses TRBV6-1 and TRBJ1-5, with D possibly being TRBD1 (5 bases). Looked up from germline, CDR1 is MNHNS and CDR2 is SASEGT. Trimming pared 6 bases from V and 5 bases from J, leaving 17 bases between. CDR3 length equals 15 residues. The CDR3 DNA sequence: TGTGCCAGCAGCCCTATGCGGCAGGGTGATCAGCCCCAGCATTTT. Translation gives CASSPMRQGDQPQHF.

This clonotype was observed a few times. The rearrangement joins TRBV27 to TRBJ2-3, with 7 bases identical to TRBD2. The germline gives CDR1 MNHEY, CDR2 SMNVEV (reference sequence). Germline trimming cut 7 bases from V and 1 base from J; bases unmatched to any gene: 5. This CDR3 is built from 14 residues. CDR3 loop: CASKGGPGTDTQYF. The CDR3 DNA reads as TGTGCCAGCAAGGGAGGGCCTGGCACAGATACGCAGTATTTT.

This clonotype was counted only a few times. V and J are TRBV9 and TRBJ2-1, with D perhaps matching TRBD1 or TRBD2 (6 bases each). Deletions cut 3 bases from V and 3 bases from J, with 19 bases between. This CDR3 comprises 17 residues. Germline V gene lookup returns CDR1 SGDLS and CDR2 YYNGEE. The CDR3, as DNA: TGTGCCAGCAGCGCGTGGGGGGCAGCCTTGCGCTACAATGAGCAGTTCTTC. This sequence encodes CASSAWGAALRYNEQFF.

This clonotype was counted only a few times. The genes are TRBV15 and TRBJ1-6; no clear D gene. Per germline, CDR1 LNHNV and CDR2 YYDKDF (reference sequence). The ends were cut back, 0 bases at V and 7 bases at J, with 4 bases in the middle. The CDR3 covers 13 residues. The CDR3 coding sequence is TGTGCCACCAGCAGAGATAGAAATTCACCCCTCCACTTT. Its translation: CATSRDRNSPLHF.

This clonotype was seen a few times. The rearrangement joins TRBV7-2 to TRBJ2-7, with 7 bases matching TRBD2. The CDR3 consists of 15 residues. V gave up 5 bases and J gave up 7 bases; unmatched junction bases: 14. Germline CDR1 is SGHTA and CDR2 is FQGNSA. CDR3 nucleotide sequence: TGTGCCAGCAGCGAAATAGCGGGTGGGTATCGAGAGCAGTACTTC. It encodes CASSEIAGGYREQYF.

This clonotype was counted at least ten times. V and J are TRBV12-3 or TRBV12-4 and TRBJ1-6; 7 bases are a match to TRBD1. This CDR3 is built from 14 residues. After removal of 6 bases from V and 7 bases from J, the junction contained 6 bases not matched to a gene. The CDR3 is CASRPGGGNSPLHF. For the CDR3, the DNA is TGTGCCAGCAGACCTGGAGGGGGCAATTCACCCCTCCACTTT.